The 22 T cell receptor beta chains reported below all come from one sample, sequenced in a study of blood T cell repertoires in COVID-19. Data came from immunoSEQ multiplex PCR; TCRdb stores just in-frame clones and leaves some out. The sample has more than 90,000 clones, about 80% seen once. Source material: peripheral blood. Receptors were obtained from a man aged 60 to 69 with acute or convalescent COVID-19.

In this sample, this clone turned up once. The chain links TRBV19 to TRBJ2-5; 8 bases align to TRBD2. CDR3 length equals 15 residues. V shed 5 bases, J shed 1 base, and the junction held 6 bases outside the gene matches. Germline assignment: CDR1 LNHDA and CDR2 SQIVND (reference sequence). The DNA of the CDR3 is TGTGCCAGTAGTTTTAATAGCGGGGCCCAAGAGACCCAGTACTTC. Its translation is CASSFNSGAQETQYF.

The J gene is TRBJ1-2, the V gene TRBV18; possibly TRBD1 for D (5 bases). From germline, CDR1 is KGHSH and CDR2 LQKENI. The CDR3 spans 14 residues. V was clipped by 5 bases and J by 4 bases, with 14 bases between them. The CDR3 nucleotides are TGTGCCAGCTCAACAGGTCGTGAGGTCTATGGCTACACCTTC. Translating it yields CASSTGREVYGYTF.

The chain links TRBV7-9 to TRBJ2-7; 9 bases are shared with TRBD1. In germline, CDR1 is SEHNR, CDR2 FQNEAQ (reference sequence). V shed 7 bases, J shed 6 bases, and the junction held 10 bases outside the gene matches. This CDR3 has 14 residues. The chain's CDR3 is CASNSRTGVGEQYF. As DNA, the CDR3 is TGTGCCAGCAATTCAAGGACAGGGGTTGGCGAGCAGTACTTC.

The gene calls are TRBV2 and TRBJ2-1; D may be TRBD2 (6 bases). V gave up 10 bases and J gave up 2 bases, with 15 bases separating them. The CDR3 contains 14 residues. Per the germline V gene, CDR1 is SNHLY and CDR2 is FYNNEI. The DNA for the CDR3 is TGTGCCATCATCCCGGGACTCACCTACAATGAGCAGTTCTTC. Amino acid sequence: CAIIPGLTYNEQFF.

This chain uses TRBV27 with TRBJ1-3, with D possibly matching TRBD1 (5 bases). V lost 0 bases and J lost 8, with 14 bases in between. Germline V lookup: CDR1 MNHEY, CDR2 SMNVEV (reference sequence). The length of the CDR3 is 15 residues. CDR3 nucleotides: TGTGCCAGCAGTTTATCGTCGCCCTTAGGGGACACCATATATTTT. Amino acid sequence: CASSLSSPLGDTIYF.

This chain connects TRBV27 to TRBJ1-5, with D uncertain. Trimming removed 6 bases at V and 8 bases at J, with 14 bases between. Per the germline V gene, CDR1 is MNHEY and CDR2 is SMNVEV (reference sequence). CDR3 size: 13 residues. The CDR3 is CASRNQAWEPQHF. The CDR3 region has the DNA TGTGCCAGCAGGAACCAGGCGTGGGAGCCCCAGCATTTT.

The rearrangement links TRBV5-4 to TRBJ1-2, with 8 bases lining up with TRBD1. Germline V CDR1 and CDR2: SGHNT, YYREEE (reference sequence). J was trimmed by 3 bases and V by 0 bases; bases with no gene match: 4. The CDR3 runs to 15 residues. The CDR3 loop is CASSLGQGFDYGYTF. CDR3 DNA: TGTGCCAGCAGCTTGGGACAGGGGTTTGACTATGGCTACACCTTC.

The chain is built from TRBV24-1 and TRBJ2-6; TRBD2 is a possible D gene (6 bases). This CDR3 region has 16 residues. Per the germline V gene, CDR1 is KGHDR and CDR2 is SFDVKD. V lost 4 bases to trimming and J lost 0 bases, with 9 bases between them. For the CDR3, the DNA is TGTGCCACCAGTGACCCCGGGGGCTCTGGGGCCAACGTCCTGACTTTC. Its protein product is CATSDPGGSGANVLTF.

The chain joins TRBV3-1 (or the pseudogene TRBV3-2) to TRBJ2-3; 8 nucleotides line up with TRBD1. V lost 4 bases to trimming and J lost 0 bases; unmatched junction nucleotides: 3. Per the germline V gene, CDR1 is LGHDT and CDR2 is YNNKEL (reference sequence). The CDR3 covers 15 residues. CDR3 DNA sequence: TGTGCCAGCAGCCGGACAGGGACTAGCACAGATACGCAGTATTTT. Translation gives CASSRTGTSTDTQYF.

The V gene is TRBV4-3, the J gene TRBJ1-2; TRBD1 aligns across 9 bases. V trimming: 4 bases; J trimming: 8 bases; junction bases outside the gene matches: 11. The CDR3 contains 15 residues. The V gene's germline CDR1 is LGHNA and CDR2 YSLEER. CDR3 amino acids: CASSPERDRADGYTF. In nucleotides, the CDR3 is TGCGCCAGCAGCCCCGAGCGGGACAGGGCGGACGGCTACACCTTC.

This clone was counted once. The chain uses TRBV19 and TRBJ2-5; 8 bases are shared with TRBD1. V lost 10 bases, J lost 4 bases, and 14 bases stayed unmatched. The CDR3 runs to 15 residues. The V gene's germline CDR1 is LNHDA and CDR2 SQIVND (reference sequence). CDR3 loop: CATIDRQGTGETQYF. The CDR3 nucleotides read TGTGCCACCATAGACCGACAGGGGACCGGAGAGACCCAGTACTTC. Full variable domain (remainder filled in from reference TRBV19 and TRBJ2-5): DGGITQSPKYLFRKEGQNVTLSCEQNLNHDAMYWYRQDPGQGLRLIYYSQIVNDFQKGDIAEGYSVSREKKESFPLTVTSAQKNPTAFYLCATIDRQGTGETQYFGPGTRLLVL.

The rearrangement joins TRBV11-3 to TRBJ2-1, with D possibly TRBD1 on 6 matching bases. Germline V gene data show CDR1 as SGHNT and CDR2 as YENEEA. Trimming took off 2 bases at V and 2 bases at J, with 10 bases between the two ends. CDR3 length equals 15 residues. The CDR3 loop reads CASSLIGGAYNEQFF. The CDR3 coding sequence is TGTGCCAGCAGCTTAATTGGGGGCGCCTACAATGAGCAGTTCTTC.

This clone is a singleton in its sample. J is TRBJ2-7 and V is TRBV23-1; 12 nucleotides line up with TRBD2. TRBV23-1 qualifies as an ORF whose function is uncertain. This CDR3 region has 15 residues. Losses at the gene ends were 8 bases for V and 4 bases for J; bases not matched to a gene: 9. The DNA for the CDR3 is TGCGCCAGCGGACAGGCTAGCGGGGGGGTGTACGAGCAGTACTTC. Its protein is CASGQASGGVYEQYF.

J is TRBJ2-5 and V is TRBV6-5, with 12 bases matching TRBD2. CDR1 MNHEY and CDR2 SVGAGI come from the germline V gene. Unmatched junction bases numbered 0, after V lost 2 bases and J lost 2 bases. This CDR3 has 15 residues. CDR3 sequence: CASSYGLAGQETQYF. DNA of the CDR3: TGTGCCAGCAGTTACGGACTAGCGGGACAAGAGACCCAGTACTTC.

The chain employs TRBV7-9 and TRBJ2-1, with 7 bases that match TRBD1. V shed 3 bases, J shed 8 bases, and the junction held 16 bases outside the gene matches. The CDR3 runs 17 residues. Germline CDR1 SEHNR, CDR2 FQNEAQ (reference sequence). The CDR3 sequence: CASSFYRGSHRVDEQFF. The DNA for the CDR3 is TGTGCCAGCAGCTTTTACAGGGGTTCCCACCGTGTAGATGAGCAGTTCTTC.

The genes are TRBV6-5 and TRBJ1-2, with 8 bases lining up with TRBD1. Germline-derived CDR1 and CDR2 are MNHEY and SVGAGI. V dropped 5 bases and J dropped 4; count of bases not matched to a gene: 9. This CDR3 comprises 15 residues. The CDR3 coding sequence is TGTGCCAGCAGTCTCCAAAACCAGGGGGCCTATGGCTACACCTTC. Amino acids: CASSLQNQGAYGYTF.

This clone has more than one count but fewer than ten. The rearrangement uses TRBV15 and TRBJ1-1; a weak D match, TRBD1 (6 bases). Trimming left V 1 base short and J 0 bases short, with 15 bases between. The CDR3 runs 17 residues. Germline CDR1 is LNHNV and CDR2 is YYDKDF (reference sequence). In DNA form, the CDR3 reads TGTGCCACCAGCAGAGTGGGGGGGGCTTCCATGAACACTGAAGCTTTCTTT. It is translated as CATSRVGGASMNTEAFF.

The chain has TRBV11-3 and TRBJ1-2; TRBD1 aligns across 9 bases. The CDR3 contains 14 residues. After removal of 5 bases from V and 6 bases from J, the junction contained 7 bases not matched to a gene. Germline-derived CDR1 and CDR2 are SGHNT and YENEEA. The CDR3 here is CASSLRGTGNGYTF. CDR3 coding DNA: TGTGCCAGCAGCCTCCGCGGGACAGGGAATGGCTACACCTTC.

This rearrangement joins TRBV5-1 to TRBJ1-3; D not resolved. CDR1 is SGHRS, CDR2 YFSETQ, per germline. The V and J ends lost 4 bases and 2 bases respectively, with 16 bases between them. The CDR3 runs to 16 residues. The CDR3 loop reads CASSPPGKEAGNTIYF. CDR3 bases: TGCGCCAGCAGCCCGCCGGGGAAGGAAGCTGGAAACACCATATATTTT.

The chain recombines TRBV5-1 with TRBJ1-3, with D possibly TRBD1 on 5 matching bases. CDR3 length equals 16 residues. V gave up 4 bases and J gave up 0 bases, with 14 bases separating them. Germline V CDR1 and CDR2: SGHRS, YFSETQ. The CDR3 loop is CASSPQTVFSGNTIYF. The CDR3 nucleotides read TGCGCCAGCAGCCCCCAGACAGTGTTCTCTGGAAACACCATATATTTT.

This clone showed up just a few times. The CDR3 nucleotides are TGTGCCAGTAGTACGGGACTAAAACGTGAAGCTTTCTTT. Its protein product is CASSTGLKREAFF. The chain uses TRBV19 and TRBJ1-1, with D perhaps TRBD1 (5 bases). In germline, CDR1 is LNHDA, CDR2 SQIVND (reference sequence). V lost 4 bases and J 7 bases, leaving 13 bases between the germline ends. This CDR3 is 13 amino acids long.

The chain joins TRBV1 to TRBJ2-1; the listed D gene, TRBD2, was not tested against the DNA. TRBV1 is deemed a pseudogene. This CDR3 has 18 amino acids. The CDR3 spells CTSSQDPILAGAGNEQFF. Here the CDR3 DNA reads TGCACCAGCAGCCAAGATCCCATACTAGCGGGAGCGGGCAATGAGCAGTTCTTC.